The 8 T cell receptor beta chains in this list originate from one sample, sequenced in a study of T cell responses to AZD1222 COVID-19 vaccine. Clones were read by immunoSEQ multiplex PCR, and TCRdb kept only the in-frame ones, dropping some. The data hold more than 110,000 clones, with roughly 91% observed a single time. The specimen was peripheral blood, collected on day 0 of AZD1222 vaccination. The receptor source for this set is an adult in good health.

The rearrangement uses TRBV5-4 and TRBJ2-7, with 7 bases lining up with TRBD2. This CDR3 has 14 residues. Germline assignment: CDR1 SGHNT and CDR2 YYREEE (reference sequence). The J segment lost 3 bases and the V segment lost 6 bases, leaving 9 bases of the junction unmatched. CDR3 sequence (DNA): TGTGCCAGCACCCCCGGGACTAACCGCTACGAGCAGTACTTC. Its translation: CASTPGTNRYEQYF.

In its sample, this clone was seen a few times. The genes are TRBV7-8 and TRBJ2-5; 8 nucleotides match TRBD1. CDR1 is SGHVS and CDR2 is FQNEAQ in the germline V gene. The V segment lost 5 bases and the J segment 4 bases; nucleotides outside the gene matches: 6. This CDR3 has 14 amino acids. CDR3 protein: CASSITDRVETQYF. CDR3 DNA sequence: TGTGCCAGCAGCATTACGGACAGGGTAGAGACCCAGTACTTC.

V is TRBV11-2 and J is TRBJ1-4; D not certain. The CDR3 contains 18 residues. Germline-derived CDR1 and CDR2 are SGHAT and FQNNGV. V was clipped by 5 bases and J by 5 bases, with 24 bases between them. This CDR3 is CASSQSSLDGRKNEKLFF. CDR3 nucleotides: TGTGCCAGCAGCCAGTCCTCATTGGACGGGCGAAAAAATGAAAAACTGTTTTTT.

The J gene is TRBJ2-2, the V gene TRBV30; 8 positions match TRBD1. Germline CDR1 and CDR2: GTSNPN and SVGIG (reference sequence). The junction had 7 bases not matched to a gene; V was cut back by 0 bases and J by 1 base. This CDR3 region has 17 residues. CDR3: CAWSVGRDRKNTGELFF. The DNA for the CDR3 is TGTGCCTGGAGTGTTGGCCGGGACAGGAAGAACACCGGGGAGCTGTTTTTT. The whole variable domain, remainder taken from reference TRBV30 and TRBJ2-2, is SQTIHQWPATLVQPVGSPLSLECTVEGTSNPNLYWYRQAAGRGLQLLFYSVGIGQISSEVPQNLSASRPQDRQFILSSKKLLLSDSGFYLCAWSVGRDRKNTGELFFGEGSRLTVL.

J is TRBJ1-4 and V is TRBV5-6, with 10 bases that match TRBD1. The CDR3 runs 14 residues. With 4 bases clipped from V and 4 bases from J, the junction kept 1 base outside the gene matches. Germline V gene lookup returns CDR1 SGHDT and CDR2 YYEEEE. The CDR3 region has the DNA TGTGCCAGCAGCGGGACAGGGGATAATGAAAAACTGTTTTTT. It translates to CASSGTGDNEKLFF.

The chain links TRBV15 to TRBJ1-5; 11 bases are shared with TRBD1. Trimming at V came to 6 bases and at J to 5 bases, leaving 6 bases not matched to a gene. The CDR3 consists of 15 residues. Germline V lookup: CDR1 LNHNV, CDR2 YYDKDF (reference sequence). The CDR3 loop is CATSPDRGLHQPQHF. DNA of the CDR3: TGTGCCACCAGTCCGGACAGGGGGCTGCATCAGCCCCAGCATTTT.

This chain links TRBV6-5 with TRBJ2-1, with D perhaps matching TRBD1 (6 bases). The CDR3 consists of 13 residues. The germline CDR1 and CDR2 sequences are MNHEY and SVGAGI. V was shortened by 7 bases and J by 5 bases, with 12 bases between the two germline ends. The CDR3 bases are TGTGCCAGCATCCACCCAGGGGACAATGAGCAGTTCTTC. It encodes CASIHPGDNEQFF.

The rearrangement uses TRBV6-5 and TRBJ1-4; D perhaps matches TRBD1 (6 bases). The CDR3 consists of 14 residues. In germline, CDR1 is MNHEY, CDR2 SVGAGI. V dropped 6 bases and J dropped 5 bases, with 13 bases sitting between them. In DNA, the CDR3 is TGTGCCAGCAGCCGGACAGAACTAAATGAAAAACTGTTTTTT. This encodes CASSRTELNEKLFF.